This T cell receptor (beta chain) was profiled in a study of blood T cell repertoires in COVID-19. Study context: Collection of acute and convalescent COVID-19 samples took place in the United States, Italy and Spain. Sources were T cells, B-cell-depleted T cells, or PBMCs; the material itself was cDNA or gDNA.

CDR3 length: 17 amino acids. V was pared by 0 bases and J by 2 bases, with 11 bases between. Germline-derived CDR1 and CDR2 are SGHAT and FQNNGV. This table comes from immunoSEQ multiplex PCR, and its TCRdb copy is limited to in-frame clones, with some not included. In the table there are under 250,000 clones, roughly 81% of which are singletons. This chain connects TRBV11-2 to TRBJ2-6; a weak D match, TRBD2 (6 bases). Sequencing was carried out using peripheral blood. The receptor was derived from a man aged 45-60 years with acute or convalescent COVID-19. CDR3 sequence: CASSLDHPGAGANVLTF. CDR3 DNA: TGTGCCAGCAGCTTAGATCACCCGGGGGCTGGGGCCAACGTCCTGACTTTC.